This T cell receptor beta chain came from a study of cytomegalovirus exposure and HLA in healthy donors. Regarding the study as a whole: Looking again later, the authors saw that most CMV-associated TCR beta chains seemed HLA-restricted. Diagnosis of cytomegalovirus status made by the classifier reportedly showed high specificity and sensitivity. A later analysis associated 15,000 or so TCR beta sequences with HLA alleles at a 0.05 false discovery rate. Reports indicate that TCR beta sequences accurately predicted the HLA-A and HLA-B alleles of most subjects.

Germline CDR1 reads ENHRY; CDR2 reads SYGVKD. This CDR3 has 15 amino acids. V was clipped by 4 bases and J by 3 bases; unmatched bases: 3. To note about this clone: Its specificity is not known.

This PCR relied on a set of 60 Vbeta primers and 13 Jbeta primers. The table came from immunoSEQ multiplex PCR; TCRdb's copy has only in-frame clones and leaves some out. The sample shows under 300,000 clones, about 83% of them seen only once. V is TRBV10-3 and J is TRBJ2-1; 10 bases line up with TRBD2. This clonotype was obtained from a woman aged 40 to 55 in good health and CMV-seropositive. The sample was PBMCs. The CDR3, as DNA: TGTGCCATCAGTGCAACTAGCGGGAACTACAATGAGCAGTTCTTC. Translating gives CAISATSGNYNEQFF.